What follows is one TCR beta chain and its context. Antigen specificity is unknown. This CDR3 region has 12 residues. Germline CDR1 is SNHLY and CDR2 is FYNNEI. Trimming removed 2 bases at V and 3 bases at J, with 2 bases between. The sample originates from a study of shared clonotypes between healthy human individuals. Study observations and caveats: Across subsets, estimated richness was generally greater for naive than for memory populations.

Here immunoSEQ multiplex PCR was the method, and the copy in TCRdb shows in-frame clones only, minus some. The sample shows 1,400,000 or so clones, approximately 98.5% of them seen only once. The chain employs TRBV2 and TRBJ1-3, with D unclear. Sample: naive CD4+ T cells sorted from blood. The subset denotes: CD45RA+ positively selected. The sequence was collected from a man younger than 40 in good health. The CDR3: CASSEYGNTIYF. The DNA for the CDR3 is TGTGCCAGCAGTGAATATGGAAACACCATATATTTT.